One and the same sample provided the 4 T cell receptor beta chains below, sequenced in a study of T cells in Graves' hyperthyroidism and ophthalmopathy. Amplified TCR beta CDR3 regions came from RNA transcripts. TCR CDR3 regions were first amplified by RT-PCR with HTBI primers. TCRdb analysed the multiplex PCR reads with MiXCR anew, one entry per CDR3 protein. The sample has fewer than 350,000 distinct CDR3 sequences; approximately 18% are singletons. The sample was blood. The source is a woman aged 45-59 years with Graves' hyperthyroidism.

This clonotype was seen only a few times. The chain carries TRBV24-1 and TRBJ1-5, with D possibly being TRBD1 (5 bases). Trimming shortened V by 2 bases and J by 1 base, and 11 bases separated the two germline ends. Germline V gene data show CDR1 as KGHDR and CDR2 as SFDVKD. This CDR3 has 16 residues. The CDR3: CATSDSGRGSNQPQHF. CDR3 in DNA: TGTGCCACCAGTGATTCGGGCCGGGGGAGCAATCAGCCCCAGCATTTT.

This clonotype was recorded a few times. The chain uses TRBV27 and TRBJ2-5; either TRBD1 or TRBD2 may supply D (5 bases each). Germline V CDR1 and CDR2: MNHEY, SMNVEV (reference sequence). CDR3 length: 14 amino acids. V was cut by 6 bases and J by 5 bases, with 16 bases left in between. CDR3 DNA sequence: TGTGCCAGCAGAGCCGGGACGGCTTGGGAGACCCAGTACTTC. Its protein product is CASRAGTAWETQYF.

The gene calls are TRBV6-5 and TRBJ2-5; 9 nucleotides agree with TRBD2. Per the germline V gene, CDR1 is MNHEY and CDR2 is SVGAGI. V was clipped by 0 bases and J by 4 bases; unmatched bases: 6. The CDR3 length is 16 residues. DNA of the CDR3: TGTGCCAGCAGTTACTCGGCGGGGGGGCTCTTAGAGACCCAGTACTTC. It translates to CASSYSAGGLLETQYF.

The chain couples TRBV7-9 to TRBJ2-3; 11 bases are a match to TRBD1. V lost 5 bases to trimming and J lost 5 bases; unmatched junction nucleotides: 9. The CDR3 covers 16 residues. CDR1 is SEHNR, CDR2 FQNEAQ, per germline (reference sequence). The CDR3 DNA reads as TGTGCCAGCAGCAGCGGACAGGGGGCGTTTCTAGATACGCAGTATTTT. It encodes CASSSGQGAFLDTQYF.